The clone carrying this T cell receptor (beta chain) was seen once. Germline V gene lookup returns CDR1 MNHEY and CDR2 SVGEGT. V dropped 0 bases and J dropped 5; count of bases not matched to a gene: 6. This CDR3 region has 16 residues. Cohorts were assigned according to the clinical history that participants reported. This entry is derived from a study of blood T cell repertoires in COVID-19. Study overall: T cells, B-cell-depleted T cells, or PBMCs provided the cDNA or gDNA that served as material.

In the authors' workflow: Amplification of reference gene primers provided the estimated nucleated cell counts. The table came from immunoSEQ multiplex PCR; TCRdb's copy has only in-frame clones and leaves some out. The V and J calls and clone size are taken from that table; D and trimming were inferred from the DNA. The profile shows around 260,000 clones, about nine tenths of them singletons. The chain links TRBV6-2 or TRBV6-3 to TRBJ2-7; 11 bases align to TRBD1. This clonotype originated in a woman aged 25 to 45 who had recovered from COVID-19. Material for sequencing was PBMCs or T cells enriched from blood (not recorded which). The CDR3 sequence is CASSYSRTGGFHEQYF. Here the CDR3 DNA reads TGTGCCAGCAGTTACTCTAGGACAGGGGGCTTCCACGAGCAGTACTTC.